This TCR beta chain comes out of a study of spatial heterogeneity in lung cancer. The overall study: Fewer alpha-chain than beta-chain sequences were consistently detected. Broader study findings: Higher tumor mutation counts went along with higher counts of expanded intratumoral alpha and beta TCRs.

Concerning this clonotype: Its antigen is not identified.

Germline CDR1 is SGHNT and CDR2 is YYREEE (reference sequence). V was shortened by 0 bases and J by 11 bases, with 17 bases between the two germline ends. The CDR3 is 14 residues long. Time point meaning: sample taken at primary tumor resection. The cohort: around 79 early-stage, untreated non-small cell lung cancer patients. Unsorted samples of tumor, nontumor lung or frozen PBMC had their whole RNA sequenced. TCRdb reprocessed the 5' RACE reads via MiXCR and lists one record per CDR3 protein. The profile covers about 16,000 distinct CDR3 sequences, with around 7.3% appearing a single time and more than 7% taken by the ten largest.

The rearrangement joins TRBV5-4 to TRBJ1-1, with a weak D call TRBD1 (5 bases). The sample here was lung tumor tissue, taken at surgery. The clonotype comes from a male donor with early-stage non-small cell lung cancer. For the CDR3, the DNA is TGTGCCAGCAGCTTGGCCGGGACGCCGGTTCGGGCTTTCTTT. Translating it yields CASSLAGTPVRAFF.